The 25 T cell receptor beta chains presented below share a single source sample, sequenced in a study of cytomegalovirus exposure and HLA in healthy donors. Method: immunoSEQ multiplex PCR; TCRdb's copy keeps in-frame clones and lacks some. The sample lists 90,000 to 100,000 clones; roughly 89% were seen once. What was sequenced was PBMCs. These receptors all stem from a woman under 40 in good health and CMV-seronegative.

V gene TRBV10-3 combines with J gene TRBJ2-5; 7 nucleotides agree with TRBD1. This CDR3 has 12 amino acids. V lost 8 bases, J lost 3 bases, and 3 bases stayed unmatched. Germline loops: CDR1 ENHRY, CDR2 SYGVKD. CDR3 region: CAIRGQKETQYF. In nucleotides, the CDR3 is TGTGCCATCCGGGGACAGAAAGAGACCCAGTACTTC.

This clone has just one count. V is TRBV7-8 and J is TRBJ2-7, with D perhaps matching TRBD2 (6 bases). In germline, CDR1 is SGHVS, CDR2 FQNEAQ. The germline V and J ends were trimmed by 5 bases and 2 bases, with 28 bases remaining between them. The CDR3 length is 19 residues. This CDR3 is CASSPIPGLSDIPTYEQYF. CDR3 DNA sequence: TGTGCCAGCAGCCCCATCCCGGGACTGTCGGACATACCGACCTACGAGCAGTACTTC. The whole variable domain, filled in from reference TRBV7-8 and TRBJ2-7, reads GAGVSQSPRYKVAKRGQDVALRCDPISGHVSLFWYQQALGQGPEFLTYFQNEAQLDKSGLPSDRFFAERPEGSVSTLKIQRTQQEDSAVYLCASSPIPGLSDIPTYEQYFGPGTRLTVT.

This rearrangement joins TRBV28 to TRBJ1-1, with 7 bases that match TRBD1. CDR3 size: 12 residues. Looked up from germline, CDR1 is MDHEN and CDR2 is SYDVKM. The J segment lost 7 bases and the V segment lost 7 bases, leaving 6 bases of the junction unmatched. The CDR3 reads CASNNDRDEAFF. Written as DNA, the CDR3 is TGTGCCAGCAATAATGACAGGGATGAAGCTTTCTTT.

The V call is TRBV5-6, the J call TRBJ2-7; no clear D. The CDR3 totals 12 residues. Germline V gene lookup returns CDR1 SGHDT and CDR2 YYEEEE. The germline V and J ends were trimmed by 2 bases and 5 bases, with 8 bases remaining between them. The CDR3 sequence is CASSLPGNEQYF. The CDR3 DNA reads TGTGCCAGCAGCTTACCGGGTAACGAGCAGTACTTC.

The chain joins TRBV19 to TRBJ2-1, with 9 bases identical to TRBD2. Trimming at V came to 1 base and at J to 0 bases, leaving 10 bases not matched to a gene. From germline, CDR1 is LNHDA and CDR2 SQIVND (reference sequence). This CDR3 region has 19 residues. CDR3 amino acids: CASSIGGRAPFSSYNEQFF. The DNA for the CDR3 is TGTGCCAGTAGTATAGGCGGGAGGGCCCCATTCTCCTCCTACAATGAGCAGTTCTTC.

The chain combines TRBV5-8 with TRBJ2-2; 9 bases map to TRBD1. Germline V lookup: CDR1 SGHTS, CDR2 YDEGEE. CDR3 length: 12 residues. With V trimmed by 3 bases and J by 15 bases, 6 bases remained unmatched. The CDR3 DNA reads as TGTGCCAGCAGCTCCGGGACAGGGACGGTGTTTTTT. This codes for CASSSGTGTVFF.

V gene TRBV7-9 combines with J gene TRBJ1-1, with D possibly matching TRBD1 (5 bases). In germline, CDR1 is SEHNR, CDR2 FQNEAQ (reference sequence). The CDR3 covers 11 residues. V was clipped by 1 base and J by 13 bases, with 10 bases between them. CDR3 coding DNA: TGTGCCAGCAGCTTAGGAAGGGGTGGTTTCTTT. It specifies CASSLGRGGFF.

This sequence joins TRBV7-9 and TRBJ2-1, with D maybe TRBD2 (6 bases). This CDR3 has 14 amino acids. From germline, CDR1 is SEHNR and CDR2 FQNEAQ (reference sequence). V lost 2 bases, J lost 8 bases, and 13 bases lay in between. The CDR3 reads CASSLTWGGDEQFF. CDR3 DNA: TGTGCCAGCAGCTTAACTTGGGGAGGCGATGAGCAGTTCTTC. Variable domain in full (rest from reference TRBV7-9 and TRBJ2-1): DTGVSQNPRHKITKRGQNVTFRCDPISEHNRLYWYRQTLGQGPEFLTYFQNEAQLEKSRLLSDRFSAERPKGSFSTLEIQRTEQGDSAMYLCASSLTWGGDEQFFGPGTRLTVL.

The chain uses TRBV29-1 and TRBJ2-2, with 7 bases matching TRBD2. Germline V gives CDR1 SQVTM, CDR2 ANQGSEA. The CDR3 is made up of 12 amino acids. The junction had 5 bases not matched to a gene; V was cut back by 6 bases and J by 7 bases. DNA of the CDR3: TGCAGCGTAGAGCGGGGCATCGGGGAGCTGTTTTTT. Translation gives CSVERGIGELFF.

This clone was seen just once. CDR3 sequence: CASSFPRTGDEKLFF. The DNA for the CDR3 is TGTGCCAGCAGCTTCCCCCGGACAGGGGATGAAAAACTGTTTTTT. The chain is built from TRBV12-1 and TRBJ1-4; the table's D call, TRBD1, has no DNA check behind it. TRBV12-1 is a known pseudogene. The CDR3 contains 15 residues.

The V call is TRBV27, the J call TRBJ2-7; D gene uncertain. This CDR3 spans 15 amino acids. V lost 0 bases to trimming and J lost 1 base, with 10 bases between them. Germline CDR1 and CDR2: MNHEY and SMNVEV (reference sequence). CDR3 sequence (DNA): TGTGCCAGCAGTTTATCGTGGGCCGTTTCCTACGAGCAGTACTTC. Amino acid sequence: CASSLSWAVSYEQYF.

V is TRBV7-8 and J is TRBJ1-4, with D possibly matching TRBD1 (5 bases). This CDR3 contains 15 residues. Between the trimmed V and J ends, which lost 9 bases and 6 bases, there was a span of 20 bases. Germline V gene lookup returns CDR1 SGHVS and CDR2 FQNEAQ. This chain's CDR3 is CASSLFGGGDEKLFF. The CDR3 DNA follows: TGTGCCAGTTCCTTGTTCGGGGGAGGGGATGAAAAACTGTTTTTT.

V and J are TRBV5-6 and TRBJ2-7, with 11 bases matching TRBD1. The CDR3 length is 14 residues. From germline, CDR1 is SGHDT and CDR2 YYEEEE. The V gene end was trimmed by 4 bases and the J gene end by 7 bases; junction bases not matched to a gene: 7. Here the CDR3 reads CASSPGQGAGEQYF. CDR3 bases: TGTGCCAGCAGCCCCGGACAGGGGGCGGGGGAGCAGTACTTC.

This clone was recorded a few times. The CDR3 coding sequence is TGTGCCAGCAGCCCCCAGGGGCGGGGGTACGCGGGGGAGCTGTTTTTT. Residues: CASSPQGRGYAGELFF. The V and J genes are TRBV11-3 and TRBJ2-2, with D possibly TRBD2 on 7 matching bases. V was shortened by 5 bases and J by 8 bases, with 21 bases between the two germline ends. Germline V gives CDR1 SGHNT, CDR2 YENEEA. The CDR3 is made up of 16 amino acids.

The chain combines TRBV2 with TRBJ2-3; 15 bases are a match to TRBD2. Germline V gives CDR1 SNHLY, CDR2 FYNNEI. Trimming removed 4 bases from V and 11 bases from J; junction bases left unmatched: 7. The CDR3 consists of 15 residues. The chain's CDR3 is CASSGGLAGGQGQYF. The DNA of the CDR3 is TGTGCCAGCAGTGGAGGACTAGCGGGGGGGCAGGGGCAGTATTTT.

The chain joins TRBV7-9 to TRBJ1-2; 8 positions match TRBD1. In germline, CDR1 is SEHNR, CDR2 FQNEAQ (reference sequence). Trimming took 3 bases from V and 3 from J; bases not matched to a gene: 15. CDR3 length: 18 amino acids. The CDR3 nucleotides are TGTGCCAGCAGCTTTCTCCAGGGGGCCAGGGGGAAAGACTATGGCTACACCTTC. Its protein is CASSFLQGARGKDYGYTF.

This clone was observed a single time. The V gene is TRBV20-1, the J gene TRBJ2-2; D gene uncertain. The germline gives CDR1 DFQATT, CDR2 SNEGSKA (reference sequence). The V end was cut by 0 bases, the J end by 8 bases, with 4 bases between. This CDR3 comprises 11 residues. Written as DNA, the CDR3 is TGCAGTGCTAGAGATCTGGGGGAGCTGTTTTTT. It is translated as CSARDLGELFF.

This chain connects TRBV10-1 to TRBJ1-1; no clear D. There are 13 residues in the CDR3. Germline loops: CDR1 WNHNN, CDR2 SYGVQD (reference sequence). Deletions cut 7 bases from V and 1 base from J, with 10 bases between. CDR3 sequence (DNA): TGCGCCAGCACCCTAGGCCGGAACACTGAAGCTTTCTTT. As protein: CASTLGRNTEAFF.

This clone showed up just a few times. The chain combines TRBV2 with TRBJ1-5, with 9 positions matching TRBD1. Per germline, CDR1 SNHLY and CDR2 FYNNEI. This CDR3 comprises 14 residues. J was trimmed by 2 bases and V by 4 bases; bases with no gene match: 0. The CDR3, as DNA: TGTGCCAGCAGTGGGACAGGGGGCAATCAGCCCCAGCATTTT. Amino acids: CASSGTGGNQPQHF.

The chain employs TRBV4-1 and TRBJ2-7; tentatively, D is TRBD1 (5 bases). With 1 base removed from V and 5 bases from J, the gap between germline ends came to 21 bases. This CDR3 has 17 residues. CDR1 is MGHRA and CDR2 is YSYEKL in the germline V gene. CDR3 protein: CASSQGTTVRGIHEQYF. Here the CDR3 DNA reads TGCGCCAGCAGCCAAGGTACTACGGTAAGGGGTATCCACGAGCAGTACTTC.

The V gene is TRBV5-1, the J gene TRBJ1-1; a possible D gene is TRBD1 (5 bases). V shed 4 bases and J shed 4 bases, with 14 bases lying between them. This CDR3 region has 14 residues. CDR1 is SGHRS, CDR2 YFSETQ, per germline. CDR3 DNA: TGCGCCAGCAGCAGCGGGGGGGTCGGCACTGAAGCTTTCTTT. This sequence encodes CASSSGGVGTEAFF.

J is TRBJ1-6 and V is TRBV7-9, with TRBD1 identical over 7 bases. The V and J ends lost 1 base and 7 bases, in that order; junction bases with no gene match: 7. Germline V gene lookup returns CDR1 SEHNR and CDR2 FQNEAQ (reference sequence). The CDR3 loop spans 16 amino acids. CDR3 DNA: TGTGCCAGCAGCTTAGGGGCCAGGGGGAACAATTCACCCCTCCACTTT. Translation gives CASSLGARGNNSPLHF.

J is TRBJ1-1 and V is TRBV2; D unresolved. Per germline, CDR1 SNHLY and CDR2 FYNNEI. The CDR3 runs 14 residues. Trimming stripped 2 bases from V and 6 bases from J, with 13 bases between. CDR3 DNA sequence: TGTGCCAGCAGTGAACGGTCTGATTTCGCTGAAGCTTTCTTT. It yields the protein CASSERSDFAEAFF.

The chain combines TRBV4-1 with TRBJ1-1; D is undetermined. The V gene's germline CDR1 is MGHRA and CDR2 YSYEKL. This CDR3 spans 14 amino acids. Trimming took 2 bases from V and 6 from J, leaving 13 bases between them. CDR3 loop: CASSQTPLFSEAFF. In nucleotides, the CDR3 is TGCGCCAGCAGCCAAACCCCCCTATTCTCTGAAGCTTTCTTT.

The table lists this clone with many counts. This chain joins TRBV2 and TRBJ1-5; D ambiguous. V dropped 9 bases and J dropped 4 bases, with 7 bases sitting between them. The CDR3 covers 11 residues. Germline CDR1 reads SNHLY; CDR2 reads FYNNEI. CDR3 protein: CASSRNQPQHF. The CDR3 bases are TGTGCCAGTTCCAGGAATCAGCCCCAGCATTTT.